The following is a TCR beta chain sequence with its context. This CDR3 contains 13 residues. Trimming pared 5 bases from V and 3 bases from J, leaving 8 bases between. CDR1 and CDR2 from the germline V gene are LNHNV and YYDKDF (reference sequence). This record belongs to a study of CD8 T cells in Susac syndrome. Through negative isolation, CD4+ and CD8+ T cells were obtained, while TEMRA cells were enriched using FACS. When the RNA was reverse transcribed, random hexamers were used with an input of roughly 0.45 to 1 ug. TCRdb re-derived calls from the immunoSEQ multiplex PCR reads in MiXCR, one entry per CDR3 protein. The data show around 140,000 distinct CDR3 sequences, with about 95% seen just once and over 0.09% held by the top ten.

This receptor was identified in a human donor with multiple sclerosis. What was sequenced was CD4+ T cells from PBMCs. The rearrangement links TRBV15 to TRBJ2-1, with a possible D match to TRBD2 (6 bases). In DNA form, the CDR3 reads TGTGCCACCAGCCGAGCGGGCTACAATGAGCAGTTCTTC. Translated: CATSRAGYNEQFF.